Following are 14 T cell receptor beta chains from one sample sequenced in a study of T cell clones after liver transplantation. Only in-frame clones appear in the TCRdb table, and some are missing; sequencing was by immunoSEQ multiplex PCR. The table has approximately 22,000 clones, approximately 94% seen once. Sequences were derived from CD8+ T cells from blood, sampled approximately 27 months after liver transplant. These receptors came from a human patient who received a liver transplant. These T cells may partly come from the graft donor.

The gene calls are TRBV5-1 and TRBJ1-4; D not certain. Germline assignment: CDR1 SGHRS and CDR2 YFSETQ. This CDR3 comprises 14 residues. Between the trimmed V and J ends, which lost 1 base and 1 base, there was a span of 5 bases. CDR3 nucleotide sequence: TGCGCCAGCAGCTTGTCCCTAACTAATGAAAAACTGTTTTTT. It specifies CASSLSLTNEKLFF. Full variable domain (missing parts from reference TRBV5-1 and TRBJ1-4): KAGVTQTPRYLIKTRGQQVTLSCSPISGHRSVSWYQQTPGQGLQFLFEYFSETQRNKGNFPGRFSGRQFSNSRSEMNVSTLELGDSALYLCASSLSLTNEKLFFGSGTQLSVL.

This rearrangement joins TRBV25-1 to TRBJ1-2; D unclear. CDR1 and CDR2 (germline): MGHDK, SYGVNS. V lost 1 base and J lost 6, with 21 bases in between. This CDR3 has 17 residues. The CDR3 spells CASSELSGLSPLDGYTF. The CDR3 DNA is TGTGCCAGCAGTGAATTGAGTGGCCTCTCACCCCTGGATGGCTACACCTTC.

CDR3 coding DNA: TGTGCCAGCAGTCCAAGGAAGAGCTCCTACAATGAGCAGTTCTTC. Protein sequence: CASSPRKSSYNEQFF. This rearrangement joins TRBV7-9 to TRBJ2-1; D remains unclear. This CDR3 is built from 15 residues. Trimming pared 6 bases from V and 0 bases from J, leaving 12 bases between. Germline V gives CDR1 SEHNR, CDR2 FQNEAQ (reference sequence).

This clone was seen just once. The chain has TRBV11-3 and TRBJ2-7; 10 positions match TRBD2. V shed 7 bases and J 1 base; nucleotides not matched to a gene: 7. CDR1 and CDR2 (germline): SGHNT, YENEEA. The CDR3 extends over 15 amino acids. CDR3 nucleotide sequence: TGTGCCAGCAACTCTCTAGCGGGGGTATCCTACGAGCAGTACTTC. Amino acid sequence: CASNSLAGVSYEQYF. Full variable domain (remainder filled in from reference TRBV11-3 and TRBJ2-7): EAGVVQSPRYKIIEKKQPVAFWCNPISGHNTLYWYLQNLGQGPELLIRYENEEAVDDSQLPKDRFSAERLKGVDSTLKIQPAELGDSAVYLCASNSLAGVSYEQYFGPGTRLTVT.

The V and J genes are TRBV5-5 and TRBJ2-7, with unresolved D. The CDR3 runs 14 residues. Trimming took off 4 bases at V and 1 base at J, with 12 bases between the two ends. The germline gives CDR1 SGHKS, CDR2 YYEKEE (reference sequence). CDR3 protein: CASSRAANSYEQYF. For the CDR3, the DNA is TGTGCCAGCAGCCGGGCCGCCAATTCCTACGAGCAGTACTTC.

The J gene is TRBJ1-5, the V gene TRBV27, with D perhaps matching TRBD1 (5 bases). CDR3 size: 14 residues. V was clipped by 2 bases and J by 4 bases, with 9 bases between them. Per germline, CDR1 MNHEY and CDR2 SMNVEV (reference sequence). CDR3 sequence: CASSLARGNQPQHF. DNA for the CDR3: TGTGCCAGCAGTTTAGCGCGGGGGAATCAGCCCCAGCATTTT.

The CDR3 sequence: CSVAGTSGRNSYEQYF. The CDR3 DNA is TGCAGCGTTGCCGGGACTAGCGGGAGAAATTCCTACGAGCAGTACTTC. The chain is built from TRBV29-1 and TRBJ2-7, with TRBD2 identical over 14 bases. The CDR3 has 16 amino acids. Germline trimming cut 4 bases from V and 1 base from J; bases unmatched to any gene: 6. Per germline, CDR1 SQVTM and CDR2 ANQGSEA.

The rearrangement links TRBV4-1 to TRBJ2-1; a weak D match, TRBD1 (6 bases). Between the trimmed V and J ends, which lost 9 bases and 7 bases, there was a span of 10 bases. This CDR3 is built from 11 residues. Germline V gene sequence: CDR1 MGHRA, CDR2 YSYEKL. The CDR3 is CASTQGNEQFF. CDR3 in DNA: TGCGCCAGTACACAGGGTAATGAGCAGTTCTTC.

The chain links TRBV7-9 to TRBJ1-1, with no clear D. Looked up from germline, CDR1 is SEHNR and CDR2 is FQNEAQ (reference sequence). This CDR3 contains 14 residues. Trimming removed 5 bases at V and 1 base at J, with 11 bases between. Here the CDR3 DNA reads TGTGCCAGCAGCCTAGTACACACGAACACTGAAGCTTTCTTT. Amino acids: CASSLVHTNTEAFF.

This chain uses TRBV4-1 with TRBJ2-7, with 7 bases lining up with TRBD1. This CDR3 is 14 amino acids long. Losses at the gene ends were 4 bases for V and 3 bases for J; bases not matched to a gene: 6. CDR1 is MGHRA, CDR2 YSYEKL, per germline. In DNA form, the CDR3 reads TGCGCCAGCAGCCGAACCGGGACAGACTACGAGCAGTACTTC. Translation gives CASSRTGTDYEQYF.

V gene TRBV7-9 combines with J gene TRBJ2-1; weak D call: TRBD2 (6 bases). The CDR3 loop spans 14 amino acids. V shed 5 bases and J shed 5 bases, with 13 bases lying between them. CDR1 and CDR2 (germline): SEHNR, FQNEAQ (reference sequence). DNA for the CDR3: TGTGCCAGCAGCCTAGAGACTAGGAACAATGAGCAGTTCTTC. Protein sequence: CASSLETRNNEQFF.

V is TRBV4-1 and J is TRBJ2-7; D is uncertain. From germline, CDR1 is MGHRA and CDR2 YSYEKL. The CDR3 loop spans 14 amino acids. The V and J ends lost 1 base and 3 bases respectively, with 10 bases between them. The CDR3 bases are TGCGCCAGCAGCCAAGTAGAGGTGGGCTACGAGCAGTACTTC. Its protein is CASSQVEVGYEQYF.

The CDR3 reads CASSLSAGGLQFF. The CDR3 region has the DNA TGTGCCAGCAGTTTGTCCGCGGGAGGGCTACAGTTCTTC. The chain uses TRBV27 and TRBJ2-1, with 9 bases fitting TRBD2. This CDR3 comprises 13 residues. The J segment lost 13 bases and the V segment lost 3 bases, leaving 7 bases of the junction unmatched. Germline assignment: CDR1 MNHEY and CDR2 SMNVEV (reference sequence).

The chain couples TRBV28 to TRBJ2-5; weak D call: TRBD1 (5 bases). The CDR3 has 14 residues. Germline V gene lookup returns CDR1 MDHEN and CDR2 SYDVKM. The V end lost 3 bases, the J end lost 2 bases, and 10 bases lay between the germline ends. Here the CDR3 reads CASSLGQLQETQYF. CDR3 coding DNA: TGTGCCAGCAGTTTGGGGCAGTTACAAGAGACCCAGTACTTC.